The T cell receptor beta chain under discussion was sequenced for a study of CD8 T cells in Susac syndrome. The RNA input was roughly 0.45 to 1 ug, and it was reverse transcribed with random hexamers. TCRdb re-analysed the immunoSEQ multiplex PCR reads in MiXCR, keeping a single row per CDR3 protein. The data hold about 180,000 distinct CDR3 sequences, with just under 95% observed a single time. The study sequenced TCR beta in blood CD8+ and CD4+ T cells. The CDR3 has 17 residues. Germline-derived CDR1 and CDR2 are MNHNS and SASEGT. Losses at the gene ends were 6 bases for V and 2 bases for J; bases not matched to a gene: 10.

The sequence came from a human donor with Susac syndrome. This chain joins TRBV6-1 and TRBJ2-6; 7 bases are a match to TRBD1. What was sequenced was CD4+ T cells from PBMCs. The CDR3 reads CASSSRDSVTGANVLTF. CDR3 nucleotide sequence: TGTGCCAGCAGCTCCCGGGACAGTGTCACTGGGGCCAACGTCCTGACTTTC.